Listed below are T cell receptor beta chains from one sample, sequenced in a study. MiXCR was run by TCRdb on the 5' RACE reads, yielding one entry per CDR3 protein. The sample holds about 23,000 distinct CDR3 sequences, roughly 33% seen once. The sample comprised tumor-infiltrating naive CD4+ T cells sorted from the breast tumor. The receptors were sampled from a female donor with breast cancer. The CDR3 runs from the conserved cysteine through the conserved F or W. Each record gives: CDR3 DNA, CDR3 protein, J gene, D gene, V gene, clone size. The D gene is left open where the match is weak. Size tells how often a clone was seen (once, few, many) or the class of an expanded clone, and some rows leave it out.

cdr3_nt: TGTGCCAGCAGTGCTAGGGGCACTGAAGCTTTCTTT
cdr3_aa: CASSARGTEAFF
j_call: TRBJ1-1
d_call: -
v_call: TRBV25-1
clone_size: -

cdr3_nt: TGTGCCAGCAGCTTGGCAGATACGCAGTATTTT
cdr3_aa: CASSLADTQYF
j_call: TRBJ2-3
d_call: -
v_call: TRBV5-6
clone_size: many

cdr3_nt: TGCAGCTACAGGGTTGGGACTGAAGCTTTCTTT
cdr3_aa: CSYRVGTEAFF
j_call: TRBJ1-1
d_call: -
v_call: TRBV29-1
clone_size: medium-sized

cdr3_nt: TGTGCCAGCCGGGGAGTAGAGGGGCTGAATTCACCCCCCCACTTT
cdr3_aa: CASRGVEGLNSPPHF
j_call: TRBJ1-6
d_call: -
v_call: TRBV2
clone_size: -

cdr3_nt: TGTGCCAGCACCAGGCTAGCGGGAGGGGCTGAGCAGTTCTTC
cdr3_aa: CASTRLAGGAEQFF
j_call: TRBJ2-1
d_call: TRBD2
v_call: TRBV6-6
clone_size: -

cdr3_nt: TGTGCCAGCCACGCATCGCGCAACACTGAAGCTTTCTTT
cdr3_aa: CASHASRNTEAFF
j_call: TRBJ1-1
d_call: -
v_call: TRBV7-9
clone_size: medium-sized

cdr3_nt: TGTGCCAGCAGCTTAGACCCGAACACTGAAGCTTTCTTT
cdr3_aa: CASSLDPNTEAFF
j_call: TRBJ1-1
d_call: -
v_call: TRBV7-7
clone_size: -

cdr3_nt: TGTGCCAGCAGCAAAGCGGTTTTGGGACAGGGTTCCTCAGACTATGGCTACACCTTC
cdr3_aa: CASSKAVLGQGSSDYGYTF
j_call: TRBJ1-2
d_call: -
v_call: TRBV21-1
clone_size: -

cdr3_nt: TGTGCCAGCAGAGATAGCGGGAGCGCGCTATACACCGGGGAGCTGTTTTTT
cdr3_aa: CASRDSGSALYTGELFF
j_call: TRBJ2-2
d_call: TRBD2
v_call: TRBV6-6
clone_size: few

cdr3_nt: TGTGCCACCAGCAGAGATCCCGGGTTGGGTCAGCCCCAGCATTTT
cdr3_aa: CATSRDPGLGQPQHF
j_call: TRBJ1-5
d_call: -
v_call: TRBV15
clone_size: many

cdr3_nt: TGTGCCTGGAGTGGTACCGGGACAGGCGGGTCAGGACTGTTTTTT
cdr3_aa: CAWSGTGTGGSGLFF
j_call: TRBJ1-4
d_call: TRBD1
v_call: TRBV30
clone_size: once

cdr3_nt: TGTGCCAGCACCCCGGGGGAGACAACTAATGAAAAACTGTTTTTT
cdr3_aa: CASTPGETTNEKLFF
j_call: TRBJ1-4
d_call: -
v_call: TRBV6-1
clone_size: -

cdr3_nt: TGTGCCAGCAGTGAACGGAACAGGCCTACAAATTCACCCCTCCACTTT
cdr3_aa: CASSERNRPTNSPLHF
j_call: TRBJ1-6
d_call: -
v_call: TRBV6-5
clone_size: -

cdr3_nt: TGTGCCAGCAGAGGACAGGGGGCGTCCTACGAGCAGTACTTC
cdr3_aa: CASRGQGASYEQYF
j_call: TRBJ2-7
d_call: TRBD1
v_call: TRBV6-1
clone_size: medium-sized

cdr3_nt: TGTGCCGTAGGGGCCAGCTCCTACAATGAGCAGTTCTTC
cdr3_aa: CAVGASSYNEQFF
j_call: TRBJ2-1
d_call: -
v_call: TRBV10-3
clone_size: once

cdr3_nt: TGTGCCAGCAGTCTCGGACGTTTACCCACCTACGAGCAGTACTTC
cdr3_aa: CASSLGRLPTYEQYF
j_call: TRBJ2-7
d_call: -
v_call: TRBV6-6
clone_size: medium-sized

cdr3_nt: TGCAGTGCTAGAGGAGCGGGAAGGGGGGAGACCCAGTACTTC
cdr3_aa: CSARGAGRGETQYF
j_call: TRBJ2-5
d_call: -
v_call: TRBV20-1
clone_size: few

cdr3_nt: TGCAGTGCTAGAGATGATGGGGGTGGAAACACCATATATTTT
cdr3_aa: CSARDDGGGNTIYF
j_call: TRBJ1-3
d_call: -
v_call: TRBV20-1
clone_size: many

cdr3_nt: TGCGCCAGCAGCTTGGCCTACACATCCTACGAGCAGTACTTC
cdr3_aa: CASSLAYTSYEQYF
j_call: TRBJ2-7
d_call: -
v_call: TRBV5-1
clone_size: few

cdr3_nt: TGTGCCAGCGAAACAGGGGGCCCCCGGGTTTCGGGGTATTTT
cdr3_aa: CASETGGPRVSGYF
j_call: TRBJ2-3
d_call: TRBD1
v_call: TRBV25-1
clone_size: few

cdr3_nt: TGTGCCAGCAGGTGGGACAGGGCGAATGAGCAGTTCTTC
cdr3_aa: CASRWDRANEQFF
j_call: TRBJ2-1
d_call: TRBD1
v_call: TRBV6-1
clone_size: few

cdr3_nt: TGCAGCGCGGAGACGGTCATGAACACTGAAGCTTTCTTT
cdr3_aa: CSAETVMNTEAFF
j_call: TRBJ1-1
d_call: -
v_call: TRBV29-1
clone_size: medium-sized

cdr3_nt: TGTGCCAGCAATGCCACAAGGAACACTGAAGCTTTCTTT
cdr3_aa: CASNATRNTEAFF
j_call: TRBJ1-1
d_call: -
v_call: TRBV6-5
clone_size: few

cdr3_nt: TGTGCCAGCAGCCAAGGAGCAGGGAACAATCAGCCCCAGCATTTT
cdr3_aa: CASSQGAGNNQPQHF
j_call: TRBJ1-5
d_call: -
v_call: TRBV3-1
clone_size: few

cdr3_nt: TGTGCCAGCAGCCCGGGAGGGTCCGTCTACGAGCAGTACTTC
cdr3_aa: CASSPGGSVYEQYF
j_call: TRBJ2-7
d_call: TRBD2
v_call: TRBV7-9
clone_size: few

cdr3_nt: TGTGCCAGCAGCCCCAGAGGGAGCCAGGGGAGCAATCAGCCCCAGCATTTT
cdr3_aa: CASSPRGSQGSNQPQHF
j_call: TRBJ1-5
d_call: -
v_call: TRBV21-1
clone_size: -

cdr3_nt: TGTGCCAGCAGTCAGGACGGTACTTTGAATGAGCAGTTCTTC
cdr3_aa: CASSQDGTLNEQFF
j_call: TRBJ2-1
d_call: -
v_call: TRBV12-3/TRBV12-4
clone_size: many

cdr3_nt: TGTGCCAGCAGCTCCGGAAGCGGGAGTAGAACTGCGGCCTACAATGAGCAGTTCTTC
cdr3_aa: CASSSGSGSRTAAYNEQFF
j_call: TRBJ2-1
d_call: TRBD2
v_call: TRBV7-7
clone_size: few

cdr3_nt: TGTGCCAGCAGCTTAATCCCCTTTGAGCAGTTCTTC
cdr3_aa: CASSLIPFEQFF
j_call: TRBJ2-1
d_call: -
v_call: TRBV7-2
clone_size: few

cdr3_nt: TGTGCCAGCAGCTTAGATTCTGTGGTGATCAATGAGCAGTTCTTC
cdr3_aa: CASSLDSVVINEQFF
j_call: TRBJ2-1
d_call: -
v_call: TRBV7-9
clone_size: -

cdr3_nt: TGCAGTGCTAGAGAATCCGCGGGAGTTAAAAATGAGCAGTTCTTC
cdr3_aa: CSARESAGVKNEQFF
j_call: TRBJ2-1
d_call: TRBD2
v_call: TRBV20-1
clone_size: many

cdr3_nt: TGCGCCAGCAGCTTGATGGGGGGAGTCAGTAGGGATGAGCAGTTCTTC
cdr3_aa: CASSLMGGVSRDEQFF
j_call: TRBJ2-1
d_call: -
v_call: TRBV5-1
clone_size: -

cdr3_nt: TGTGCCAGCAGCCTCAATGCGGGGTGGGAGGGTGTGATCTACAATGAGCAGTTCTTC
cdr3_aa: CASSLNAGWEGVIYNEQFF
j_call: TRBJ2-1
d_call: TRBD2
v_call: TRBV3-1
clone_size: -

cdr3_nt: TGCAGTGCTCAGACAGGGTCCTCCCGCGGAGCTTTCTTT
cdr3_aa: CSAQTGSSRGAFF
j_call: TRBJ1-1
d_call: TRBD1
v_call: TRBV20-1
clone_size: -

cdr3_nt: TGTGCCAGCACCCAGGGGGCAAGCACCGGGGAGCTGTTTTTT
cdr3_aa: CASTQGASTGELFF
j_call: TRBJ2-2
d_call: TRBD1
v_call: TRBV6-5
clone_size: medium-sized

cdr3_nt: TGTGCCAGTAGTATGTTAGGTCAGCCCCAGCATTTT
cdr3_aa: CASSMLGQPQHF
j_call: TRBJ1-5
d_call: -
v_call: TRBV19
clone_size: few

cdr3_nt: TGTGCCAGCAGCCCCCGGGGTAGCGGCACAGATACGCAGTATTTT
cdr3_aa: CASSPRGSGTDTQYF
j_call: TRBJ2-3
d_call: -
v_call: TRBV7-3
clone_size: many

cdr3_nt: TGTGCCAGCAGAACCCGGAGGGCTGAAGCTTTCTTT
cdr3_aa: CASRTRRAEAFF
j_call: TRBJ1-1
d_call: -
v_call: TRBV28
clone_size: -

cdr3_nt: TGTGCCAGCAGCTTGGGCCTTAATCAGCCCCAGCATTTT
cdr3_aa: CASSLGLNQPQHF
j_call: TRBJ1-5
d_call: -
v_call: TRBV5-5
clone_size: few

cdr3_nt: TGTGCCAGCAGCCAGACAAGCGGCTATGGCTACACCTTC
cdr3_aa: CASSQTSGYGYTF
j_call: TRBJ1-2
d_call: -
v_call: TRBV6-5
clone_size: -

cdr3_nt: TGTGCCAGCAGTTACCATGTGACTAACACTGAAGCTTTCTTT
cdr3_aa: CASSYHVTNTEAFF
j_call: TRBJ1-1
d_call: -
v_call: TRBV6-6
clone_size: -

cdr3_nt: TGCGCCAGCAGCTTGCCGCCAGGGGGAGGTCGCACAGATACGCAGTATTTT
cdr3_aa: CASSLPPGGGRTDTQYF
j_call: TRBJ2-3
d_call: -
v_call: TRBV5-1
clone_size: -

cdr3_nt: TGTGCCAGCAGCCCACCTGACCGTTACGAGCAGTACTTC
cdr3_aa: CASSPPDRYEQYF
j_call: TRBJ2-7
d_call: -
v_call: TRBV7-6
clone_size: many

cdr3_nt: TGTGCCAGCAGCTTAAGGGGTAGCGGGAGCTCCTACGAGCAGTACTTC
cdr3_aa: CASSLRGSGSSYEQYF
j_call: TRBJ2-7
d_call: TRBD2
v_call: TRBV7-8
clone_size: -

cdr3_nt: TGCAGTGCTCGACCGCGGACGGAAGAAGCTTTCTTT
cdr3_aa: CSARPRTEEAFF
j_call: TRBJ1-1
d_call: -
v_call: TRBV20-1
clone_size: few

cdr3_nt: TGCAGTGCTAGCGGGGACAGGAATGAGCAGTTCTTC
cdr3_aa: CSASGDRNEQFF
j_call: TRBJ2-1
d_call: TRBD1
v_call: TRBV20-1
clone_size: many

cdr3_nt: TGTGCCAGCAGCCTCCAGGCGAACACTGAAGCTTTCTTT
cdr3_aa: CASSLQANTEAFF
j_call: TRBJ1-1
d_call: -
v_call: TRBV7-3
clone_size: few

cdr3_nt: TGTGCCAGCAGCTTCCTGATGAACACTGAAGCTTTCTTT
cdr3_aa: CASSFLMNTEAFF
j_call: TRBJ1-1
d_call: -
v_call: TRBV7-9
clone_size: -

cdr3_nt: TGCGCCAGCAGCTTGGCCCCTGTGACTAGCGGGGCCTCTGGGGCCAACGTCCTGACTTTC
cdr3_aa: CASSLAPVTSGASGANVLTF
j_call: TRBJ2-6
d_call: TRBD2
v_call: TRBV5-1
clone_size: -

cdr3_nt: TGTGCCAGCAGCCCCCACTCTGGTGGTGCTAGCGTTGGACTGGAACCCTACGAGCAGTACTTC
cdr3_aa: CASSPHSGGASVGLEPYEQYF
j_call: TRBJ2-7
d_call: -
v_call: TRBV9
clone_size: once

cdr3_nt: TGTGCCAGCAGCTTAAAAGGGCGGGTTCAGCCCCAGCATTTT
cdr3_aa: CASSLKGRVQPQHF
j_call: TRBJ1-5
d_call: -
v_call: TRBV7-2
clone_size: many

cdr3_nt: TGCAGTGCTCCGACTAGCGGAAGCACAGATACGCAGTATTTT
cdr3_aa: CSAPTSGSTDTQYF
j_call: TRBJ2-3
d_call: TRBD2
v_call: TRBV20-1
clone_size: -

cdr3_nt: TGTGCCAGCGGTTACAAGGGGGCGACTGGAAACACCATATATTTC
cdr3_aa: CASGYKGATGNTIYF
j_call: TRBJ1-3
d_call: TRBD1
v_call: TRBV6-5
clone_size: -

cdr3_nt: TGTGCCAGCAGCCGCGCACTAGCGGGAGGGGCGAACACCGGGGAGCTGTTTTTT
cdr3_aa: CASSRALAGGANTGELFF
j_call: TRBJ2-2
d_call: TRBD2
v_call: TRBV4-2
clone_size: -

cdr3_nt: TGTGCCAGCAGCCTCAACAGGGGGAGCTCTTACGAGCAGTACTTC
cdr3_aa: CASSLNRGSSYEQYF
j_call: TRBJ2-7
d_call: TRBD1
v_call: TRBV5-6
clone_size: -